This is a list of T cell receptor beta chains from one sample in a study of blood T cells in healthy people across ages. Each CDR3 protein is one row after TCRdb ran MiXCR on the 5' RACE reads. This sample has approximately 800,000 distinct CDR3 sequences, with roughly 50% found just once. Sample: blood. All receptors come from a man older than 75 in good health. The CDR3 runs from the conserved cysteine through the conserved F or W. The order of the fields is D gene, clone size, V gene, J gene, CDR3 DNA, CDR3 protein. The D gene is left open where the match is weak. Not every row has a clone size; where given, it reads once, few, many or a size class.

d_gene: -
abundance: -
v_gene: TRBV11-2
j_gene: TRBJ2-3
CDR3nt: TGTGCCAGCAGATTCACAGGGCGGGATACGCAGTATTTT
CDR3aa: CASRFTGRDTQYF

d_gene: -
abundance: -
v_gene: TRBV6-1
j_gene: TRBJ2-3
CDR3nt: TGTGCCAGCAGTTCCCCCTGGGGTACGCAGTATTTT
CDR3aa: CASSSPWGTQYF

d_gene: TRBD2
abundance: -
v_gene: TRBV27
j_gene: TRBJ2-1
CDR3nt: TGTGCCAGCAGTTTGGAGCGGGGGCCCTACAATGAGCAGTTCTTC
CDR3aa: CASSLERGPYNEQFF

d_gene: -
abundance: once
v_gene: TRBV6-5
j_gene: TRBJ2-5
CDR3nt: TGTGCCAGCAGTTACGCCCCACAGGGTCGGAATGAGCAGTACTTC
CDR3aa: CASSYAPQGRNEQYF

d_gene: -
abundance: -
v_gene: TRBV4-1
j_gene: TRBJ2-7
CDR3nt: TGCGCCAGCAGCCAAGTCGGGCAGGGGCGCTACGAGCAGTACTTC
CDR3aa: CASSQVGQGRYEQYF

d_gene: TRBD2
abundance: few
v_gene: TRBV10-2
j_gene: TRBJ2-7
CDR3nt: TGCGCCGTGGGCGGGAGGTCTAGCTCCTACGAGCAGTACTTC
CDR3aa: CAVGGRSSSYEQYF

d_gene: -
abundance: -
v_gene: TRBV20-1
j_gene: TRBJ1-1
CDR3nt: TGCAGTGCTAGAGACCCCTTGGGACTTTGGAACACTGAAGCTTTCTTT
CDR3aa: CSARDPLGLWNTEAFF

d_gene: -
abundance: -
v_gene: TRBV7-6
j_gene: TRBJ1-2
CDR3nt: TGTGCCAGCAGCTTAGGGTGGGGGGAGATTGACTATGGCTACACCTTC
CDR3aa: CASSLGWGEIDYGYTF

d_gene: -
abundance: -
v_gene: TRBV12-3/TRBV12-4
j_gene: TRBJ1-1
CDR3nt: TGTGCCGCCGGGGCGCGGGCAAACACTGAAGCTTTCTTT
CDR3aa: CAAGARANTEAFF

d_gene: -
abundance: few
v_gene: TRBV12-3/TRBV12-4
j_gene: TRBJ1-1
CDR3nt: TGTGCCAGCAGCCCTCTTTCGGGGCTGCGGACTGAAGCTTTCTTT
CDR3aa: CASSPLSGLRTEAFF

d_gene: -
abundance: -
v_gene: TRBV6-5
j_gene: TRBJ1-4
CDR3nt: TGTGCCAGCAGTACGGACGGGACTAATGAAAAACTGTTTTTT
CDR3aa: CASSTDGTNEKLFF

d_gene: -
abundance: once
v_gene: TRBV4-2
j_gene: TRBJ2-5
CDR3nt: TGTGCCAGCAGCCAAGATCCGGAGTGGGAGGCCCAGTACTTC
CDR3aa: CASSQDPEWEAQYF

d_gene: TRBD1
abundance: few
v_gene: TRBV28
j_gene: TRBJ1-5
CDR3nt: TGTGCCAGCAGACGGACAGGGGGAAGTCAGCCCCAGCATTTT
CDR3aa: CASRRTGGSQPQHF

d_gene: -
abundance: -
v_gene: TRBV20-1
j_gene: TRBJ2-1
CDR3nt: TGCAGTGCCCCCGGACAGAACAATGAGCAGTTCTTC
CDR3aa: CSAPGQNNEQFF

d_gene: -
abundance: few
v_gene: TRBV20-1
j_gene: TRBJ1-2
CDR3nt: TGCAGTGCTAGACCACAGGGTGACAACTATGGCTACACCTTC
CDR3aa: CSARPQGDNYGYTF

d_gene: -
abundance: few
v_gene: TRBV10-3
j_gene: TRBJ2-1
CDR3nt: TGTGCCATCAGTGAGTCGAAACCCAGAGGACTCGAACATGAGCAGTTCTTC
CDR3aa: CAISESKPRGLEHEQFF

d_gene: -
abundance: -
v_gene: TRBV4-2
j_gene: TRBJ2-5
CDR3nt: TGTGCCAGCAGCCAAGATCACGGGTCTGAGACCCAGTACTTC
CDR3aa: CASSQDHGSETQYF

d_gene: TRBD2
abundance: once
v_gene: TRBV10-2
j_gene: TRBJ2-1
CDR3nt: TGCGCCAGCAGTGAGTCACCAGACCGGACTAGCGGGAGGGCCCCTTCCTACAATGAGCAGTTCTTC
CDR3aa: CASSESPDRTSGRAPSYNEQFF

d_gene: -
abundance: few
v_gene: TRBV3-1
j_gene: TRBJ2-4
CDR3nt: TGTGCCAGCAGCCTGAGAGGGAGCTCTAAAAACATTCAGTACTTC
CDR3aa: CASSLRGSSKNIQYF

d_gene: -
abundance: -
v_gene: TRBV5-1
j_gene: TRBJ2-7
CDR3nt: TGCGCCAGCAGCTTGTCCCCTCCGGCCCTCGAGCAGTACTTC
CDR3aa: CASSLSPPALEQYF

d_gene: -
abundance: -
v_gene: TRBV24-1
j_gene: TRBJ2-3
CDR3nt: TGTGCCACCAGTACTGACAACACAGATACGCAGTATTTT
CDR3aa: CATSTDNTDTQYF

d_gene: -
abundance: -
v_gene: TRBV7-6
j_gene: TRBJ2-6
CDR3nt: TGTGCCAGCAGCGAGGGGTTGGGTCGGGCCAACGTCCTGACTTTC
CDR3aa: CASSEGLGRANVLTF

d_gene: -
abundance: -
v_gene: TRBV4-2
j_gene: TRBJ2-3
CDR3nt: TGTGCCAGCAGCCAAGCGGCAGGGGAGGACAGAGACGCGTATTTT
CDR3aa: CASSQAAGEDRDAYF

d_gene: TRBD2
abundance: -
v_gene: TRBV7-9
j_gene: TRBJ2-7
CDR3nt: TGTGCCAGCAGCTCGGGACTAGCGGGAGCACGGAACTACAATGAGCAGTACTTC
CDR3aa: CASSSGLAGARNYNEQYF

d_gene: -
abundance: -
v_gene: TRBV6-6
j_gene: TRBJ2-2
CDR3nt: TGTGCCAGCAGACGGCATAACACCGGGGAGCTGTTTTTT
CDR3aa: CASRRHNTGELFF

d_gene: -
abundance: -
v_gene: TRBV4-1
j_gene: TRBJ2-1
CDR3nt: TGCGCCAGCAGCCAAGATGGTCCGGGGGCCAGCTCCTACAATGAGCAGTTCTTC
CDR3aa: CASSQDGPGASSYNEQFF

d_gene: -
abundance: few
v_gene: TRBV21-1
j_gene: TRBJ2-1
CDR3nt: TGTGCCAGCAGCCAGGGGGTACAGGGGGCCCTATACAATGAGCAGTTCTTC
CDR3aa: CASSQGVQGALYNEQFF

d_gene: TRBD2
abundance: -
v_gene: TRBV27
j_gene: TRBJ2-1
CDR3nt: TGTGCCAGCAGATCAACCGGGACTAGCGGGAGCCTAGGGTTCTTC
CDR3aa: CASRSTGTSGSLGFF

d_gene: -
abundance: -
v_gene: TRBV12-3/TRBV12-4
j_gene: TRBJ1-5
CDR3nt: TGTGCCAGTACCCGCGGCGAGGGTCAGCCCCAGCATTTT
CDR3aa: CASTRGEGQPQHF

d_gene: -
abundance: -
v_gene: TRBV5-1
j_gene: TRBJ1-1
CDR3nt: TGCGCCAGCAGCTCATTTGTCCCGAACACTGAAGCTTTCTTT
CDR3aa: CASSSFVPNTEAFF

d_gene: -
abundance: -
v_gene: TRBV29-1
j_gene: TRBJ2-1
CDR3nt: TGCAGCGTATCCCGTCGAGTCGACAGGCCGGGCGAGCAGTTCTTC
CDR3aa: CSVSRRVDRPGEQFF

d_gene: -
abundance: -
v_gene: TRBV6-1
j_gene: TRBJ2-3
CDR3nt: TGTGCCAGCAGCTCCCTCCCGGGACTGCGATCGCGATACGCGTATTTT
CDR3aa: CASSSLPGLRSRYAYF

d_gene: TRBD1
abundance: -
v_gene: TRBV7-2
j_gene: TRBJ2-1
CDR3nt: TGTGCCAGCAGCTTAAGGACAGGGGGCGATAGCGATGAGCAGTTCTTC
CDR3aa: CASSLRTGGDSDEQFF

d_gene: -
abundance: -
v_gene: TRBV7-8
j_gene: TRBJ2-7
CDR3nt: TGTGCCAGCAGCCCAGAACTCGAGCAGTACTTC
CDR3aa: CASSPELEQYF

d_gene: TRBD2
abundance: -
v_gene: TRBV6-1
j_gene: TRBJ2-1
CDR3nt: TGTGCCAGCCCCCCCCCAGCGGGGAGTTACAATGAGCAGTTCTTC
CDR3aa: CASPPPAGSYNEQFF

d_gene: TRBD2
abundance: -
v_gene: TRBV12-3/TRBV12-4
j_gene: TRBJ2-1
CDR3nt: TGTGCCAGCAGCCATCTCACTAGCGGGAGAGGGAATGAGCAGTTCTTC
CDR3aa: CASSHLTSGRGNEQFF

d_gene: -
abundance: few
v_gene: TRBV9
j_gene: TRBJ1-2
CDR3nt: TGTGCCAGCAGCCCGGACGGTTACTATGGCTACACCTTC
CDR3aa: CASSPDGYYGYTF

d_gene: -
abundance: few
v_gene: TRBV27
j_gene: TRBJ1-5
CDR3nt: TGTGCCAGCAGTTTATCGGGGCAGATCTATAGCAATCAGCCCCAGCATTTT
CDR3aa: CASSLSGQIYSNQPQHF

d_gene: TRBD1
abundance: few
v_gene: TRBV11-3
j_gene: TRBJ2-3
CDR3nt: TGTGCCAGCAGCCCCAGGGACAGGGGAGATACGCAGTATTTT
CDR3aa: CASSPRDRGDTQYF

d_gene: -
abundance: -
v_gene: TRBV4-1
j_gene: TRBJ2-7
CDR3nt: TGCGCCAGCAGCCCTGTTGGGGCGGGGTCAAAATACGAGCAGTACTTC
CDR3aa: CASSPVGAGSKYEQYF

d_gene: TRBD2
abundance: -
v_gene: TRBV6-5
j_gene: TRBJ2-1
CDR3nt: TGTGCCAGCAGTACGCCCCGAGCGGGGGCTGAGCAGTTCTTC
CDR3aa: CASSTPRAGAEQFF

d_gene: TRBD1
abundance: -
v_gene: TRBV6-1
j_gene: TRBJ1-2
CDR3nt: TGTGCCAACGACAGGGCTAACTATGGCTACACCTTC
CDR3aa: CANDRANYGYTF

d_gene: -
abundance: few
v_gene: TRBV7-2
j_gene: TRBJ2-1
CDR3nt: TGTGCCAGCAGCTTCCGGTCGGGGGCGGATGAGCAGTTCTTC
CDR3aa: CASSFRSGADEQFF

d_gene: TRBD1
abundance: few
v_gene: TRBV18
j_gene: TRBJ1-2
CDR3nt: TGTGCCAGCTCTTCGGGACAGGGATTGGACTACACCTTC
CDR3aa: CASSSGQGLDYTF

d_gene: TRBD2
abundance: few
v_gene: TRBV20-1
j_gene: TRBJ2-3
CDR3nt: TGCAGTGTAGCAGGACTGGGCGGGAGTGAGGCGCAGTATTTT
CDR3aa: CSVAGLGGSEAQYF

d_gene: -
abundance: few
v_gene: TRBV28
j_gene: TRBJ1-2
CDR3nt: TGTGCCAGCAGTTGGGGAGTCCCCCGAGGCTATGGCTACACCTTC
CDR3aa: CASSWGVPRGYGYTF

d_gene: -
abundance: -
v_gene: TRBV4-1
j_gene: TRBJ2-7
CDR3nt: TGCGCCAGCAGCCCGGGAAGAGGGACCAACTACGAGCAGTACTTC
CDR3aa: CASSPGRGTNYEQYF

d_gene: TRBD1
abundance: -
v_gene: TRBV20-1
j_gene: TRBJ1-1
CDR3nt: TGCAGTGCTAGTAGGGACAGTATGAACACTGAAGCTTTCTTT
CDR3aa: CSASRDSMNTEAFF

d_gene: -
abundance: -
v_gene: TRBV29-1
j_gene: TRBJ2-1
CDR3nt: TGCAGCGTTGAGGGGAACCCCTCGAGCTCCTACAATGAGCAGTTCTTC
CDR3aa: CSVEGNPSSSYNEQFF

d_gene: -
abundance: -
v_gene: TRBV2
j_gene: TRBJ1-2
CDR3nt: TGTGCCAGCAGGCCAGGTCTAAAAGCAGGCTACACCTTC
CDR3aa: CASRPGLKAGYTF

d_gene: -
abundance: -
v_gene: TRBV27
j_gene: TRBJ1-2
CDR3nt: TGTGCCAGCAGTTTGAGTCAGGGGACCAACTATGGCTACACCTTC
CDR3aa: CASSLSQGTNYGYTF

d_gene: TRBD1
abundance: -
v_gene: TRBV4-2
j_gene: TRBJ2-7
CDR3nt: TGTGCCAGCAGCCAAGATGTGACAGGGACCTCCTACGAGCAGTACTTC
CDR3aa: CASSQDVTGTSYEQYF

d_gene: -
abundance: few
v_gene: TRBV5-1
j_gene: TRBJ2-7
CDR3nt: TGCGCCAGCAGCTTGGATCTAGATGGCTACGAGCAGTACTTC
CDR3aa: CASSLDLDGYEQYF

d_gene: TRBD1
abundance: once
v_gene: TRBV24-1
j_gene: TRBJ2-3
CDR3nt: TGTGCCACCAGTGATAGGACAGGGTACACAGATACGCAGTATTTT
CDR3aa: CATSDRTGYTDTQYF

d_gene: -
abundance: once
v_gene: TRBV4-1
j_gene: TRBJ1-5
CDR3nt: TGCGCCAGCAGCCAAGGTCAGGGAAGTAGACCCCAGCATTTT
CDR3aa: CASSQGQGSRPQHF

d_gene: -
abundance: -
v_gene: TRBV20-1
j_gene: TRBJ2-7
CDR3nt: TGCAGTGCTAGAGTGGCCCCAGGGGACGAGCAGTACTTC
CDR3aa: CSARVAPGDEQYF

d_gene: TRBD1
abundance: -
v_gene: TRBV10-3
j_gene: TRBJ1-5
CDR3nt: TGTGCCGCTGGGACAGTGGGCAATCAGCCCCAGCATTTT
CDR3aa: CAAGTVGNQPQHF

d_gene: -
abundance: once
v_gene: TRBV7-2
j_gene: TRBJ2-5
CDR3nt: TGTGCCAGCAGCTTAATTCATGGGCTCCAAGAGACCCAGTACTTC
CDR3aa: CASSLIHGLQETQYF